Below, 27 T cell receptor beta chains from the same sample are listed, as sequenced in a study of CD8 T cells in ankylosing spondylitis. TCRdb itself ran the 5' RACE reads through MiXCR, one entry per CDR3 protein. The data hold roughly 240,000 distinct CDR3 sequences, with 7.5% to 9.5% observed a single time. The sample consisted of blood, either unsorted or a sorted T cell fraction (not recorded which). The receptor set was obtained from a female donor with ankylosing spondylitis or in good health (not recorded which).

The rearrangement links TRBV7-2 to TRBJ1-2, with TRBD1 as a possible D gene (5 bases). Germline V gives CDR1 SGHTA, CDR2 FQGNSA. Trimming left V 3 bases short and J 1 base short, with 33 bases between. This CDR3 has 22 residues. In DNA form, the CDR3 reads TGTGCCAGCAGCTTTTACCCCAGGGTGAACGTGGGGCCGTACGCGATTAACTATGGCTACACCTTC. It yields the protein CASSFYPRVNVGPYAINYGYTF.

This clonotype occurred many times. The gene calls are TRBV18 and TRBJ2-5; D is undetermined. Trimming cost V 1 base and J 2 bases, with 5 bases left between them. The CDR3 runs 13 residues. CDR1 is KGHSH, CDR2 LQKENI, per germline. The CDR3: CASSPREQETQYF. CDR3 nucleotides: TGTGCCAGCTCACCACGAGAACAAGAGACCCAGTACTTC.

Of note for this clonotype: A read error is possible here, since a much larger clone lies one base away. The CDR3 nucleotides are TGTGCCACCAGCAAAGGACAGGGTCGGATGAGAGAGGCCCAGTACTTC. Protein: CATSKGQGRMREAQYF. The chain employs TRBV15 and TRBJ2-5; 8 nucleotides line up with TRBD1. The CDR3 has 16 residues. Germline V CDR1 and CDR2: LNHNV, YYDKDF (reference sequence).

On this clonotype itself: Compared with germline, one end of the junction differs, possibly owing to a read error. The chain recombines TRBV5-1 with TRBJ2-2, with TRBD1 identical over 7 bases. The CDR3 spans 17 residues. CDR1 and CDR2 from the germline V gene are SGHRS and YFSETQ. CDR3 sequence reads: CASSHWWPGQRTGELLF. The CDR3 region has the DNA TGCGCCAGCAGCCACTGGTGGCCGGGACAGCGCACCGGGGAGCTGCTTTTT.

This clonotype was counted many times. This sequence joins TRBV12-3 or TRBV12-4 and TRBJ2-2; TRBD1 might be the D (7 bases). The CDR3 contains 14 residues. Trimming shortened V by 7 bases and J by 4 bases, and 13 bases separated the two germline ends. CDR3: CASNRGTATGELFF. In nucleotides, the CDR3 is TGTGCCAGCAATCGGGGGACAGCCACCGGGGAGCTGTTTTTT.

The gene calls are TRBV15 and TRBJ2-1; 11 nucleotides agree with TRBD2. Germline V gives CDR1 LNHNV, CDR2 YYDKDF (reference sequence). With V trimmed by 4 bases and J by 2 bases, 1 base remained unmatched. The CDR3 runs 15 residues. CDR3 bases: TGTGCCACCAGCACGACTAGCGGGGCCTACAATGAGCAGTTCTTC. It encodes CATSTTSGAYNEQFF.

This clonotype was observed many times. The chain links TRBV29-1 to TRBJ2-1; no clear D. V was trimmed by 7 bases and J by 8 bases, leaving 15 bases between them. Germline V gives CDR1 SQVTM, CDR2 ANQGSEA. The CDR3 is 12 residues long. The CDR3 sequence is CSGQEVAYEQFF. The CDR3 DNA reads as TGCAGCGGGCAAGAGGTGGCTTATGAGCAGTTCTTC.

The genes are TRBV20-1 and TRBJ2-5, with D unresolved. V dropped 6 bases and J dropped 5 bases, with 7 bases sitting between them. CDR3 length: 10 amino acids. Germline V CDR1 and CDR2: DFQATT, SNEGSKA (reference sequence). The CDR3 region has the DNA TGCAGTGCGGCCCATGAGACCCAGTACTTC. Translating gives CSAAHETQYF.

Ten or more counts support this clonotype. DNA for the CDR3: TGTGCCAGCAGCCCCAGATCGGAAGGTCGAGCCGCCGGGAGGGCTGATACGCAGTATTTT. Translated, it gives CASSPRSEGRAAGRADTQYF. The chain carries TRBV3-1 and TRBJ2-3, with TRBD2 matching 8 bases. The CDR3 is 20 amino acids. From germline, CDR1 is LGHDT and CDR2 YNNKEL (reference sequence). V lost 4 bases, J lost 6 bases, and 24 bases stayed unmatched.

At least ten counts were recorded for this clonotype. The chain joins TRBV6-1 to TRBJ1-1; D remains ambiguous. Trimming took 3 bases from V and 3 from J, leaving 11 bases between them. This CDR3 comprises 14 residues. Germline lookup yields CDR1 MNHNS and CDR2 SASEGT. The DNA of the CDR3 is TGTGCCAGCAGTGACGTCCGGCCGGACACTGAAGCTTTCTTT. As protein: CASSDVRPDTEAFF.

A note on this clonotype: A clone one base away is much larger, so this may be a read error. The chain links TRBV7-9 to TRBJ1-1; the D is unclear. The CDR3 is 12 residues long. Germline V gene data show CDR1 as SEHNR and CDR2 as FQNEAQ (reference sequence). As DNA, the CDR3 is TGTACCAGCAGCCCCGCGGAGTACGGAGCTTTCTTT. It encodes CTSSPAEYGAFF.

This clonotype occurred many times. The chain combines TRBV5-1 with TRBJ2-7; 7 bases fit TRBD1. CDR3 length equals 15 residues. J lost 3 bases, V lost 7 bases, and 13 bases had no gene match. Germline V gene data show CDR1 as SGHRS and CDR2 as YFSETQ. CDR3 nucleotides: TGCGCCAGCGCTATTAGGACAGGAACGAACTACGAGCAGTACTTC. It translates to CASAIRTGTNYEQYF.

This clonotype was found many times. This sequence joins TRBV12-3 or TRBV12-4 and TRBJ2-7, with D perhaps matching TRBD1 (6 bases). The CDR3 spans 15 residues. V dropped 3 bases and J dropped 2 bases, with 14 bases sitting between them. CDR3 nucleotides: TGTGCCAGCAGTTTGATCCGGGACACCCCCTACGAGCAGTACTTC. Translated, it gives CASSLIRDTPYEQYF.

This clonotype was counted many times. The genes are TRBV15 and TRBJ1-5, with a tentative D call TRBD1 (5 bases). The CDR3 loop spans 15 amino acids. V was cut by 0 bases and J by 4 bases, with 10 bases left in between. Germline loops: CDR1 LNHNV, CDR2 YYDKDF (reference sequence). In nucleotides, the CDR3 is TGTGCCACCAGCAGAGACGATTCAGGGAATCAGCCCCAGCATTTT. Translation gives CATSRDDSGNQPQHF.

This clonotype was found many times. The chain recombines TRBV7-9 with TRBJ2-5; unclear D gene. The CDR3 is 12 amino acids. CDR1 and CDR2 from the germline V gene are SEHNR and FQNEAQ (reference sequence). The V gene lost 11 bases and the J gene lost 4 bases, with 14 bases spanning the gap. CDR3 region: CALSLDGETQYF. The CDR3 coding sequence is TGTGCCCTCAGCTTAGATGGAGAGACCCAGTACTTC.

This chain joins TRBV30 and TRBJ1-6; 9 positions match TRBD1. Germline CDR1 reads GTSNPN; CDR2 reads SVGIG (reference sequence). The trim removed 3 bases at V and 10 bases at J, leaving 4 bases unmatched. The CDR3 loop spans 13 amino acids. The CDR3 loop is CAWSADRGSPLHF. The CDR3 coding sequence is TGTGCCTGGAGCGCGGACAGGGGATCACCCCTCCACTTT.

This clonotype was recorded at least ten times. In nucleotides, the CDR3 is TGTGCCAGCAGTTTATCGGGGGGCCTTGAAGCTTTCTTT. It is translated as CASSLSGGLEAFF. The chain couples TRBV12-3 or TRBV12-4 to TRBJ1-1, with a weak D call TRBD1 (6 bases). Trimming pared 2 bases from V and 7 bases from J, leaving 11 bases between. CDR3 length: 13 amino acids.

Of note for this clonotype: This sequence may be a read error, since a much larger clone differs from it by one base. V usage is TRBV14 and J usage is TRBJ2-1, with 7 bases lining up with TRBD1. Germline values: CDR1 SGHDN, CDR2 FVKESK. There are 16 residues in the CDR3. In DNA, the CDR3 is TGTGCCGGCAGCCCCAGGGGGACCATAAACCCTAATGAGCAGTTCTTC. Protein: CAGSPRGTINPNEQFF.

This clonotype was recorded at least ten times. The chain is built from TRBV20-1 and TRBJ2-1, with TRBD1 matching over 10 bases. The CDR3 sequence is 15 residues long. From germline, CDR1 is DFQATT and CDR2 SNEGSKA (reference sequence). V was clipped by 3 bases and J by 6 bases; unmatched bases: 8. DNA for the CDR3: TGCAGTGCTAGCGAAAAGACAGGGGGCATCAATGAGCAGTTCTTC. It translates to CSASEKTGGINEQFF.

The chain recombines TRBV2 with TRBJ1-4, with D uncertain. Germline lookup yields CDR1 SNHLY and CDR2 FYNNEI. V lost 8 bases, J lost 0 bases, and 7 bases lay in between. The CDR3 runs to 13 residues. The CDR3 region has the DNA TGTGCCAGCGCGGTCTCAACTAATGAAAAACTGTTTTTT. Protein sequence: CASAVSTNEKLFF.

This clonotype has at least ten counts. This sequence joins TRBV2 and TRBJ2-1; possibly TRBD1 or TRBD2 for D (6 bases each). CDR1 and CDR2 from the germline V gene are SNHLY and FYNNEI. Deletions cut 0 bases from V and 9 bases from J, with 15 bases between. The CDR3 is 15 residues long. The DNA of the CDR3 is TGTGCCAGCAGTGAAGCGCTTCGGGGGCTGGGTGAGCAGTTCTTC. Translated, it gives CASSEALRGLGEQFF.

Ten or more counts support this clonotype. The chain links TRBV28 to TRBJ1-5; D is undetermined. Deletions cut 6 bases from V and 2 bases from J, with 11 bases between. Germline CDR1 is MDHEN and CDR2 is SYDVKM. The length of the CDR3 is 14 residues. CDR3 residues: CASSDSWGNQPQHF. CDR3 DNA: TGTGCCAGCAGCGACTCTTGGGGCAATCAGCCCCAGCATTTT. Using reference TRBV28 and TRBJ1-5 for the parts outside the CDR3, the full variable domain is DVKVTQSSRYLVKRTGEKVFLECVQDMDHENMFWYRQDPGLGLRLIYFSYDVKMKEKGDIPEGYSVSREKKERFSLILESASTNQTSMYLCASSDSWGNQPQHFGDGTRLSIL.

Ten or more counts support this clonotype. The chain links TRBV7-9 to TRBJ2-2; the D is unclear. Germline CDR1 is SEHNR and CDR2 is FQNEAQ (reference sequence). V gave up 2 bases and J gave up 7 bases, with 5 bases separating them. This CDR3 spans 12 amino acids. The CDR3 here is CASSLWGGELFF. CDR3 DNA sequence: TGTGCCAGCAGCTTATGGGGCGGGGAGCTGTTTTTT.

As for this clonotype: A clone one base away is much larger, so this may be a read error. For the CDR3, the DNA is TGTGCCAACTCACCATGCCGGGACTGCCTCCGAAATGAGCAGTTCTTC. Its translation is CANSPCRDCLRNEQFF. The chain joins TRBV18 to TRBJ2-1, with a tentative D call TRBD2 (6 bases). CDR1 KGHSH and CDR2 LQKENI come from the germline V gene. This CDR3 spans 16 amino acids.

This clonotype was seen many times. V gene TRBV20-1 combines with J gene TRBJ1-5; D might be TRBD1 (6 bases). The CDR3 sequence is 17 residues long. The germline V gene has CDR1 DFQATT and CDR2 SNEGSKA (reference sequence). V lost 4 bases, J lost 1 base, and 20 bases lay in between. Written as DNA, the CDR3 is TGCAGTGCTAAGGGGGACGGCACTTCTCCAAGCAATCAGCCCCAGCATTTT. Encoded protein: CSAKGDGTSPSNQPQHF.

A word on this clonotype: A much larger clone differs by one base, so this may be a read error. The chain carries TRBV15 and TRBJ2-7; D might be TRBD1 (5 bases). The CDR3 loop spans 15 amino acids. From germline, CDR1 is LNHNV and CDR2 YYDKDF (reference sequence). The CDR3 region has the DNA TGTGCCGCCAGCTCCTTGCAGGGTTTTGGGTACGAGCAGTACTTC. Its protein is CAASSLQGFGYEQYF.

This clonotype has ten or more counts. The gene calls are TRBV6-2 or TRBV6-3 and TRBJ2-5; D gene ambiguous. In germline, CDR1 is MNHEY, CDR2 SVGEGT. V gave up 0 bases and J gave up 6 bases, with 8 bases separating them. The CDR3 extends over 13 amino acids. CDR3 sequence reads: CASSYSFEKTQYF. The CDR3 DNA reads as TGTGCCAGCAGTTACTCCTTCGAGAAGACCCAGTACTTC.